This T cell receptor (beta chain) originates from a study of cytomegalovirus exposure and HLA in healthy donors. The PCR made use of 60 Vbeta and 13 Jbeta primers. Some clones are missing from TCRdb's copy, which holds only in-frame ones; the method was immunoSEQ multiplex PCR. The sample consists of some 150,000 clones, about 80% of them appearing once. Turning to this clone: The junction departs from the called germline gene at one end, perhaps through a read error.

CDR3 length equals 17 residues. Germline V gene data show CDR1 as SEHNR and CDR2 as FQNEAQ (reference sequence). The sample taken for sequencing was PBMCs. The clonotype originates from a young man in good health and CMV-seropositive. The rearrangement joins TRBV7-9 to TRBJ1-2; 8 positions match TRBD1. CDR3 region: CSSSLAGQGAFHYGYTF. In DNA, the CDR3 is TGTTCCAGCAGCCTAGCCGGGCAGGGGGCGTTTCACTATGGCTACACCTTC.